A single sample gave rise to the 30 T cell receptor beta chains below, sequenced in a study of cytomegalovirus exposure and HLA in healthy donors. The study ran its PCR with 60 Vbeta and 13 Jbeta primers. Assay: immunoSEQ multiplex PCR; the TCRdb copy retains only in-frame clones and omits some. In the table there are about 140,000 clones, approximately 80% of which are singletons. Input material: PBMCs. These receptors originate from a woman aged 18-29 years in good health and CMV-seropositive.

This CDR3 is CASSLGRLAGTDTQYF. In DNA form, the CDR3 reads TGCGCCAGCAGCTTGGGCCGGCTAGCGGGCACAGATACGCAGTATTTT. The rearrangement uses TRBV5-1 and TRBJ2-3; 7 bases agree with TRBD2. This CDR3 is built from 16 residues. Unmatched junction bases numbered 5, after V lost 0 bases and J lost 1 base. CDR1 is SGHRS and CDR2 is YFSETQ in the germline V gene.

V and J are TRBV6-1 and TRBJ1-5; no definite D call. The V end lost 4 bases, the J end lost 2 bases, and 15 bases lay between the germline ends. The CDR3 spans 16 residues. Germline V gene lookup returns CDR1 MNHNS and CDR2 SASEGT. CDR3 protein: CASSAREGIGNQPQHF. Written as DNA, the CDR3 is TGTGCCAGCAGTGCCCGGGAAGGAATTGGCAATCAGCCCCAGCATTTT.

The rearrangement uses TRBV15 and TRBJ2-5, with TRBD2 identical over 8 bases. This CDR3 is 19 amino acids long. Germline values: CDR1 LNHNV, CDR2 YYDKDF (reference sequence). V shed 5 bases, J shed 0 bases, and the junction held 17 bases outside the gene matches. The CDR3 loop is CATSRGGGPGGYHQETQYF. The CDR3 coding sequence is TGTGCCACCAGCCGCGGGGGCGGACCGGGGGGGTACCACCAAGAGACCCAGTACTTC. The complete variable domain, with remaining parts taken from reference TRBV15 and TRBJ2-5, reads DAMVIQNPRYQVTQFGKPVTLSCSQTLNHNVMYWYQQKSSQAPKLLFHYYDKDFNNEADTPDNFQSRRPNTSFCFLDIRSPGLGDTAMYLCATSRGGGPGGYHQETQYFGPGTRLLVL.

J is TRBJ2-4 and V is TRBV7-2; D is perhaps TRBD2 (7 bases). CDR3 length: 16 amino acids. Looked up from germline, CDR1 is SGHTA and CDR2 is FQGNSA. V was shortened by 4 bases and J by 4 bases, with 17 bases between the two germline ends. This CDR3 is CASSSYSGGVKNIQYF. The DNA of the CDR3 is TGTGCCAGCAGCTCCTACTCGGGGGGCGTTAAAAACATTCAGTACTTC.

The gene calls are TRBV5-1 and TRBJ1-2; 7 nucleotides match TRBD1. The CDR3 has 14 amino acids. V shed 0 bases and J 9 bases; nucleotides not matched to a gene: 8. The V gene's germline CDR1 is SGHRS and CDR2 YFSETQ. The CDR3 DNA follows: TGCGCCAGCAGCTTGGCCAGGGGGGTAGACAGCTACACCTTC. Protein product: CASSLARGVDSYTF.

The V and J genes are TRBV7-2 and TRBJ2-3; TRBD2 matches 11 bases. Germline CDR1 reads SGHTA; CDR2 reads FQGNSA. CDR3 size: 19 residues. The ends lost 5 bases at V and 2 bases at J; junction bases unmatched: 15. The CDR3 sequence: CASSSQPPGLADFTDTQYF. CDR3 nucleotides: TGTGCCAGCAGCAGTCAACCCCCGGGACTAGCGGACTTCACAGATACGCAGTATTTT.

This clone has just a few counts. The rearrangement joins TRBV19 to TRBJ1-1; maybe TRBD1 (5 bases). Per the germline V gene, CDR1 is LNHDA and CDR2 is SQIVND (reference sequence). The CDR3 covers 12 residues. V was cut by 7 bases and J by 8 bases, with 14 bases left in between. The CDR3 DNA reads TGTGCCAGTACGGGGGGGGTAACAGAAGCTTTCTTT. It yields the protein CASTGGVTEAFF.

V usage is TRBV28 and J usage is TRBJ2-7, with 9 bases lining up with TRBD2. Germline V lookup: CDR1 MDHEN, CDR2 SYDVKM. J lost 3 bases, V lost 10 bases, and 10 bases had no gene match. The CDR3 contains 14 residues. The CDR3: CAIRSGGQYYEQYF. The CDR3 bases are TGTGCCATCAGGAGCGGGGGGCAATACTACGAGCAGTACTTC.

The V call is TRBV6-5, the J call TRBJ2-7; possible D gene TRBD2, 6 bases. Germline assignment: CDR1 MNHEY and CDR2 SVGAGI. With 6 bases removed from V and 2 bases from J, the gap between germline ends came to 11 bases. The CDR3 has 13 amino acids. DNA for the CDR3: TGTGCCAGCAGGGGACTTCCCGCCTACGAGCAGTACTTC. This gives the protein CASRGLPAYEQYF.

The chain recombines TRBV6-1 with TRBJ1-5, with D possibly matching TRBD1 (5 bases). The CDR3 extends over 17 amino acids. V lost 1 base, J lost 4 bases, and 17 bases lay in between. Looked up from germline, CDR1 is MNHNS and CDR2 is SASEGT. CDR3 DNA sequence: TGTGCCAGCAGTGAAGAGGGTCAGGGCGTTTGGAATCAGCCCCAGCATTTT. The encoded protein is CASSEEGQGVWNQPQHF.

The chain employs TRBV6-6 and TRBJ2-3, with 7 positions matching TRBD1. The CDR3 covers 14 residues. Germline lookup yields CDR1 MNHNY and CDR2 SVGAGI (reference sequence). Trimming cost V 2 bases and J 3 bases; bases outside gene matches: 2. The chain's CDR3 is CASSYPQGTDTQYF. The CDR3 nucleotides read TGTGCCAGCAGTTACCCACAGGGGACAGATACGCAGTATTTT.

In this sample, this clone turned up a few times. The chain joins TRBV5-6 to TRBJ1-1; tentative D call: TRBD1 (6 bases). The CDR3 length is 18 residues. CDR1 is SGHDT, CDR2 YYEEEE, per germline. The V gene lost 4 bases and the J gene lost 3 bases, with 25 bases spanning the gap. CDR3 DNA sequence: TGTGCCAGCAGCCTTGGACAGTCTGTTTATTATATTTACACTGAAGCTTTCTTT. It encodes CASSLGQSVYYIYTEAFF.

This sequence joins TRBV29-1 and TRBJ2-3; D is perhaps TRBD2 (6 bases). CDR3 length: 12 residues. V lost 4 bases and J 1 base, leaving 6 bases between the germline ends. Germline loops: CDR1 SQVTM, CDR2 ANQGSEA. The CDR3, as DNA: TGCAGCGTTGCGGGGGGCACAGATACGCAGTATTTT. Protein sequence: CSVAGGTDTQYF.

The chain uses TRBV30 and TRBJ1-5; 8 positions match TRBD1. From germline, CDR1 is GTSNPN and CDR2 SVGIG (reference sequence). The CDR3 spans 16 residues. J was trimmed by 1 base and V by 2 bases; bases with no gene match: 7. CDR3 DNA sequence: TGTGCCTGGAGTCCCCGGACAGGGCCGAGCAATCAGCCCCAGCATTTT. Protein: CAWSPRTGPSNQPQHF.

There are a few counts of this clone. The V call is TRBV5-1, the J call TRBJ1-2; a possible D gene is TRBD1 (6 bases). The CDR3 has 15 amino acids. The V and J ends lost 4 bases and 2 bases respectively, with 15 bases between them. CDR1 SGHRS and CDR2 YFSETQ come from the germline V gene. The CDR3 nucleotides read TGCGCCAGCAGCACGAAAACAGGGTTGAACTATGGCTACACCTTC. Its translation: CASSTKTGLNYGYTF.

The chain couples TRBV23-1 to TRBJ1-5, with D possibly matching TRBD1 (6 bases). TRBV23-1 is filed as an ORF, its function uncertain. The CDR3 is 15 amino acids. The germline V and J ends were trimmed by 6 bases and 2 bases, with 14 bases remaining between them. CDR3 loop: CASREGGLGNQPQHF. CDR3 nucleotide sequence: TGCGCCAGCAGGGAGGGGGGGCTTGGCAATCAGCCCCAGCATTTT.

On this clone itself: The junction departs from the called germline gene at one end, perhaps through a read error. Other DNA sequences of this sample code for an identical CDR3. The chain links TRBV7-6 to TRBJ1-1, with 8 bases fitting TRBD1. CDR1 is SGHVS and CDR2 is FNYEAQ in the germline V gene. There are 16 residues in the CDR3. DNA of the CDR3: TGTGCCAGCAGCTTAGGTACAGGGGGGATGAACACTGAAGCCTTCTTT. This translates into CASSLGTGGMNTEAFF.

This clone is a singleton in its sample. V and J are TRBV7-6 and TRBJ1-4; TRBD1 might be the D (5 bases). V gave up 8 bases and J gave up 5 bases, with 9 bases separating them. The germline gives CDR1 SGHVS, CDR2 FNYEAQ. The CDR3 runs to 12 residues. The CDR3 DNA follows: TGTGCCAGCGGACACAGAAATGAAAAACTGTTTTTT. Its translation: CASGHRNEKLFF.

This clone occurred a few times. The chain combines TRBV18 with TRBJ2-7; TRBD2 is a possible D gene (5 bases). CDR1 is KGHSH, CDR2 LQKENI, per germline. V shed 3 bases and J shed 3 bases, with 15 bases lying between them. This CDR3 comprises 15 residues. The CDR3 DNA sequence: TGTGCCAGCTCACCGGAAGACTACTTCAACTACGAGCAGTACTTC. This gives the protein CASSPEDYFNYEQYF.

The J gene is TRBJ2-3, the V gene TRBV19; 8 bases match TRBD2. From germline, CDR1 is LNHDA and CDR2 SQIVND (reference sequence). CDR3 length: 14 residues. Trimming took 7 bases from V and 4 from J; bases not matched to a gene: 7. The CDR3 bases are TGTGCCAGTATGGGCAGCGGGGGTCCAGATACGCAGTATTTT. Encoded protein: CASMGSGGPDTQYF.

This chain links TRBV5-6 with TRBJ1-5; 8 nucleotides line up with TRBD1. This CDR3 region has 16 residues. The V and J ends lost 6 bases and 0 bases, in that order; junction bases with no gene match: 8. Germline lookup yields CDR1 SGHDT and CDR2 YYEEEE. CDR3 residues: CASTNRGDYSNQPQHF. CDR3 DNA sequence: TGTGCCAGCACAAACAGGGGGGACTATAGCAATCAGCCCCAGCATTTT.

The chain couples TRBV14 to TRBJ1-1; the match to TRBD1 covers 9 bases. Germline V gives CDR1 SGHDN, CDR2 FVKESK. This CDR3 is built from 14 residues. V lost 5 bases, J lost 6 bases, and 7 bases stayed unmatched. Here the CDR3 reads CASSRTGDVAEAFF. For the CDR3, the DNA is TGTGCCAGCAGCAGGACAGGGGACGTCGCTGAAGCTTTCTTT.

This rearrangement joins TRBV6-1 to TRBJ1-2; D gene ambiguous. Germline V gene lookup returns CDR1 MNHNS and CDR2 SASEGT. The CDR3 sequence is 11 residues long. V lost 7 bases and J 3 bases, leaving 6 bases between the germline ends. The CDR3 protein is CASNRDYGYTF. The CDR3 DNA is TGTGCCAGCAACCGAGACTATGGCTACACCTTC.

A few counts support this clone. V gene TRBV29-1 combines with J gene TRBJ1-6; 9 bases line up with TRBD1. The CDR3 extends over 14 amino acids. CDR1 is SQVTM, CDR2 ANQGSEA, per germline. V lost 7 bases to trimming and J lost 10 bases; unmatched junction nucleotides: 11. This CDR3 is CSARTGDRMSPLHF. CDR3 nucleotide sequence: TGCAGCGCCCGGACAGGGGACCGTATGTCACCCCTCCACTTT.

This chain links TRBV6-1 with TRBJ1-5, with 9 bases matching TRBD1. J gave up 4 bases and V 6 bases, and 7 bases lay outside the gene matches. CDR3 length: 15 amino acids. Germline-derived CDR1 and CDR2 are MNHNS and SASEGT. The DNA of the CDR3 is TGTGCCAGCAGAACCAGACAGGGGGATAATCAGCCCCAGCATTTT. It encodes CASRTRQGDNQPQHF.

The chain combines TRBV27 with TRBJ2-5, with D uncertain. Germline CDR1 MNHEY, CDR2 SMNVEV (reference sequence). V lost 4 bases and J lost 0, with 3 bases in between. The CDR3 totals 12 residues. As DNA, the CDR3 is TGTGCCAGCAGTTCTGACCAAGAGACCCAGTACTTC. The encoded protein is CASSSDQETQYF.

V and J are TRBV10-3 and TRBJ2-3, with 11 bases aligning to TRBD1. Germline V gene lookup returns CDR1 ENHRY and CDR2 SYGVKD. This CDR3 has 16 residues. J gave up 3 bases and V 5 bases, and 7 bases lay outside the gene matches. The CDR3 bases are TGTGCCATCAGTCCTCGGGGGACAGGGGGAACAGATACGCAGTATTTT. It translates to CAISPRGTGGTDTQYF.

This chain links TRBV7-9 with TRBJ1-1; D might be TRBD1 (5 bases). The CDR3 contains 14 residues. V lost 3 bases to trimming and J lost 1 base, with 9 bases between them. Germline CDR1 and CDR2: SEHNR and FQNEAQ (reference sequence). The CDR3 reads CASSFPGGNTEAFF. The CDR3 DNA follows: TGTGCCAGCAGCTTCCCGGGGGGGAACACTGAAGCTTTCTTT.

The CDR3 nucleotides read TGTGCCAGCAGCCCGGGGCAGGGGTTTCCAGAGACCCAGTACTTC. Encoded protein: CASSPGQGFPETQYF. V gene TRBV5-4 combines with J gene TRBJ2-5; the D gene is possibly TRBD1 (6 bases). V was trimmed by 4 bases and J by 4 bases, leaving 17 bases between them. This CDR3 contains 15 residues. Germline loops: CDR1 SGHNT, CDR2 YYREEE (reference sequence).

The CDR3 DNA reads as TGTGCCAGCAGCCCGGGACAGGGGGTTACTGAAGCTTTCTTT. Amino acids: CASSPGQGVTEAFF. The chain links TRBV9 to TRBJ1-1; TRBD1 matches at 11 bases. The CDR3 contains 14 residues. V was clipped by 4 bases and J by 5 bases; unmatched bases: 4. From germline, CDR1 is SGDLS and CDR2 YYNGEE.